The rows below give T cell receptor beta chains drawn from one sample of a study of T cells in Graves' hyperthyroidism and ophthalmopathy. TCRdb analysed the multiplex PCR reads with MiXCR anew, one entry per CDR3 protein. The profile shows about 700,000 distinct CDR3 sequences, around 13% of them singletons. The material sequenced was blood. Source of these receptors: a woman under 30 with Graves' hyperthyroidism. CDR3s include the opening cysteine and the closing phenylalanine or tryptophan. The listing skips clone size in some rows; elsewhere it reads once, few, many or a size class.

clone_size,v_call,cdr3_aa
NA,TRBV5-1,CASSFRTGDQPQHF
many,TRBV7-9,CASQPTSGRALVEQFF
NA,TRBV14,CASSRAVGYGYTF
many,TRBV5-1,CASSALRDSNTGELFF
few,TRBV7-2,CASSLVYRDMNTEAFF
many,TRBV7-9,CASSSTPLYEQYF
NA,TRBV9,CASSPQLVAGDTGELFF
NA,TRBV19,CASSIDHYPSYNEQFF
few,TRBV30,CAWTPGGTGQTQYF
NA,TRBV20-1,CSAQGDTDTQYF
NA,TRBV28,CASSLGLAGAAYEQYF
many,TRBV28,CASSGRTGVYEQYF
many,TRBV7-2,CASSPRRASEQYF
few,TRBV14,CASSRLTGVTTDTQYF
NA,TRBV19,CASSLTGTGSNEQFF
many,TRBV2,CASSEATGYYGYTF
many,TRBV12-3/TRBV12-4,CASKDRGNPSSTDTQYF
many,TRBV20-1,CSARAVERRAAEQFF
NA,TRBV12-3/TRBV12-4,CASSLFGVRTEAFF
NA,TRBV20-1,CSAARDLTYNEQFF
NA,TRBV28,CASSFAGVGENIQYF
many,TRBV6-2/TRBV6-3,CASSLSHSGRANEQFF
NA,TRBV20-1,CSAIRDTPYEQYF
many,TRBV20-1,CSADGTSGSSTDTQYF
NA,TRBV6-5,CASSYPGGARSWGTSTDTQYF
few,TRBV28,CASSSYTGALSGNTIYF
many,TRBV30,CAWKGTSGSYNEQFF
NA,TRBV29-1,CSAAILFTEAFF
few,TRBV25-1,CASTRLSSYEQYF
NA,TRBV28,CAGSLWTFRISGTYEQYF
few,TRBV11-1,CASSLIGGWEETQYF
few,TRBV27,CASSWQGKNEQYF
NA,TRBV6-2/TRBV6-3,CASSLASNGYTF
many,TRBV10-3,CAISAIWTGTVNYGYTF
many,TRBV27,CASSFLGTSGSTGELFF
few,TRBV19,CASRMGSGNTIYF
NA,TRBV9,CASSLRDGASREQFF
many,TRBV18,CASSPRTGPASYEQYF
many,TRBV5-5,CASNFPGLNTEAFF
many,TRBV5-5,CASSPLLAGGTYNEQFF
NA,TRBV30,CAWSPSDSEQFF
NA,TRBV7-9,CASSLRNGNTIYF
many,TRBV20-1,CSAREGGGATGFFVYEQYF
few,TRBV7-9,CASSFTESGLFYGYTF
many,TRBV30,CAWSARLGETQYF
NA,TRBV19,CASSPLGWGSSNQPQHF
many,TRBV12-3/TRBV12-4,CASSSAPGSEAFF
many,TRBV6-1,CASSEYPDKRGAFF